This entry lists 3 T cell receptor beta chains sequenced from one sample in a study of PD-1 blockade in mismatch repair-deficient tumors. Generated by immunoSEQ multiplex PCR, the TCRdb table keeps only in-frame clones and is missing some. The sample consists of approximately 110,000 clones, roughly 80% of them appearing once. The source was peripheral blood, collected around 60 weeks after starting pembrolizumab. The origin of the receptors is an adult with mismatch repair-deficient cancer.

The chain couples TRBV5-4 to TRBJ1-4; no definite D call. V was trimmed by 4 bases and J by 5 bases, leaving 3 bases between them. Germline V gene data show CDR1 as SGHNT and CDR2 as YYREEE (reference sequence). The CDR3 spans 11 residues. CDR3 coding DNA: TGTGCCAGCAGCCGAAATGAAAAACTGTTTTTT. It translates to CASSRNEKLFF.

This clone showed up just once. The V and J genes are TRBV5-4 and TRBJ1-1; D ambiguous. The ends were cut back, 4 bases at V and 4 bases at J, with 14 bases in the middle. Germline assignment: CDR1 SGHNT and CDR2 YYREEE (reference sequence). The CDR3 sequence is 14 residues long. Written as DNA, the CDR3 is TGTGCCAGCAGCCCCCGGGTCCCCGGCACTGAAGCTTTCTTT. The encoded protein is CASSPRVPGTEAFF. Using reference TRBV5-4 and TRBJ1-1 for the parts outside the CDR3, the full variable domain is ETGVTQSPTHLIKTRGQQVTLRCSSQSGHNTVSWYQQALGQGPQFIFQYYREEENGRGNFPPRFSGLQFPNYSSELNVNALELDDSALYLCASSPRVPGTEAFFGQGTRLTVV.

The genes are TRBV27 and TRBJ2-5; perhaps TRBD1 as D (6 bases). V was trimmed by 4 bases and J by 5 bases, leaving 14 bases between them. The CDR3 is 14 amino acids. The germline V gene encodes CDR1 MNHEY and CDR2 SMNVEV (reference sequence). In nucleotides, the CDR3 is TGTGCCAGCAGTTCTGACAGGTTTTTCGAGACCCAGTACTTC. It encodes CASSSDRFFETQYF.